This TCR beta chain appears in the sequencing data of a study of OX40 agonist ivuxolimab in advanced cancers. Study background: Partial responses were seen in three patients, one with hepatocellular carcinoma and two with cutaneous melanoma. Study conclusions and caveats: Clonal expansion by week 6 occurred in CD4+ and CD8+ blood T cells (at 0.1 to 3.0 mg/kg). On average, CD8+ T cells had more expanded clones than CD4+.

A word on this clone: Its antigen is currently unknown.

Only in-frame clones appear in the TCRdb table, and some are missing; sequencing was by immunoSEQ multiplex PCR. The sample includes some 60,000 clones, 87% of them seen just once. Patients who had autoimmune disease history or got systemic immunosuppression were left out. Germline V gene lookup returns CDR1 SGHRS and CDR2 YFSETQ. The ends lost 1 base at V and 7 bases at J; junction bases unmatched: 4. The CDR3 length is 14 residues. The receptor's source is an adult with an advanced solid tumor such as melanoma, head and neck, liver or kidney cancer. V gene TRBV5-1 combines with J gene TRBJ1-5, with 8 nucleotides matching TRBD1. Material: CD4+ or CD8+ T cells sorted from blood, obtained in a trial of the OX40 agonist ivuxolimab. CDR3 in amino acids: CASSLMTGEQPQHF. For the CDR3, the DNA is TGCGCCAGCAGCTTGATGACAGGGGAACAGCCCCAGCATTTT.